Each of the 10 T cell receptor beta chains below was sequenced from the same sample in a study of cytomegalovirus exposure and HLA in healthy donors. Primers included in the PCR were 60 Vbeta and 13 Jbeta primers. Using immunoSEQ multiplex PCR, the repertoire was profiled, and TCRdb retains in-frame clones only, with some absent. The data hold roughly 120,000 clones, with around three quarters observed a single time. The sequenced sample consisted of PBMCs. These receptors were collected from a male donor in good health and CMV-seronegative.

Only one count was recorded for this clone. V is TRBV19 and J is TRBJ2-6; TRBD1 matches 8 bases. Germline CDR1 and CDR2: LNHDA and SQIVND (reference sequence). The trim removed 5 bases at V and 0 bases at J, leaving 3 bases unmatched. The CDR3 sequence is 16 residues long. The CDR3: CASSLTGASGANVLTF. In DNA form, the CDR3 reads TGTGCCAGTAGTTTGACAGGGGCCTCTGGGGCCAACGTCCTGACTTTC. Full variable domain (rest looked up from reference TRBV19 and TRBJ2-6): DGGITQSPKYLFRKEGQNVTLSCEQNLNHDAMYWYRQDPGQGLRLIYYSQIVNDFQKGDIAEGYSVSREKKESFPLTVTSAQKNPTAFYLCASSLTGASGANVLTFGAGSRLTVL.

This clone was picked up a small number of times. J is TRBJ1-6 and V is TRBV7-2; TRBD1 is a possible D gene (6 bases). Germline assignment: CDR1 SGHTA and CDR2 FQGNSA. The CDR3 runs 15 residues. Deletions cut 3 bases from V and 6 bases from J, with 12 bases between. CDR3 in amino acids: CASSFARDTNSPLHF. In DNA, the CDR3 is TGTGCCAGCAGCTTCGCTAGGGACACTAATTCACCCCTCCACTTT.

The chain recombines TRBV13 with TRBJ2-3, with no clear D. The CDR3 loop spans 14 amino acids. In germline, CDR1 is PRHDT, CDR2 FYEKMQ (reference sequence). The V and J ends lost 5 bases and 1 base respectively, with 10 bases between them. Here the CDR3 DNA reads TGTGCCAGCAGCATTATGACTCGCACAGATACGCAGTATTTT. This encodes CASSIMTRTDTQYF.

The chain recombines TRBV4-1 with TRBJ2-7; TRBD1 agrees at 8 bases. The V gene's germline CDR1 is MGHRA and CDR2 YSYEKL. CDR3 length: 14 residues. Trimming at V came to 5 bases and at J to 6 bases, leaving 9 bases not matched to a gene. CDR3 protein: CASSYRTGTREQYF. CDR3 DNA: TGCGCCAGCAGCTACAGGACAGGGACACGCGAGCAGTACTTC.

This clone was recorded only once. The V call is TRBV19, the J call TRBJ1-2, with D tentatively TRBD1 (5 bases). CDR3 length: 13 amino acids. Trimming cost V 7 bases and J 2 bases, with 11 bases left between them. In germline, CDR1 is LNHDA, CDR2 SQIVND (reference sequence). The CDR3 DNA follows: TGTGCCAGTAACCCTGGGGGGAACTATGGCTACACCTTC. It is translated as CASNPGGNYGYTF.

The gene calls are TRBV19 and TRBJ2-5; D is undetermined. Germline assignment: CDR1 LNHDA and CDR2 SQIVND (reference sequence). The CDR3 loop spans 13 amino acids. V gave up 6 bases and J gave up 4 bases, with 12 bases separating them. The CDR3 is CASSLTSGETQYF. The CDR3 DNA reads TGTGCCAGTAGCTTGACTTCCGGAGAGACCCAGTACTTC.

In DNA form, the CDR3 reads TGTGCCAGCAGCTTGTCTAAAGGGGCAGATACGCAGTATTTT. This sequence encodes CASSLSKGADTQYF. The genes are TRBV5-6 and TRBJ2-3; the D gene is possibly TRBD1 (5 bases). V was clipped by 1 base and J by 4 bases, with 10 bases between them. CDR3 size: 14 residues. Germline V gene lookup returns CDR1 SGHDT and CDR2 YYEEEE.

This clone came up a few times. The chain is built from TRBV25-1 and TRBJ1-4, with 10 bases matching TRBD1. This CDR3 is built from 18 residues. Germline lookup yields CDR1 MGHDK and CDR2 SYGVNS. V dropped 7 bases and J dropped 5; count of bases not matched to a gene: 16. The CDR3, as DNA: TGTGCCAGCACAGACAGCGGGACAGGGGTCCCATTAAATGAAAAACTGTTTTTT. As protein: CASTDSGTGVPLNEKLFF.

Here the CDR3 DNA reads TGCGCCAGCAGCTTGGGAGGGGGCCCCCCCATGAACACTGAAGCTTTCTTT. Amino acid sequence: CASSLGGGPPMNTEAFF. This chain joins TRBV5-1 and TRBJ1-1; 7 bases map to TRBD1. The germline V gene encodes CDR1 SGHRS and CDR2 YFSETQ. The CDR3 length is 17 residues. J was trimmed by 0 bases and V by 0 bases; bases with no gene match: 8.

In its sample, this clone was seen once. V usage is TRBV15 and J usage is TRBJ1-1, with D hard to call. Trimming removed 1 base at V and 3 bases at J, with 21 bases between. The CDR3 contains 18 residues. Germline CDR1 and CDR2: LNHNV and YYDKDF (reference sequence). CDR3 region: CATSRVGESGEWDTEAFF. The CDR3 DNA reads TGTGCCACCAGCAGAGTTGGGGAGTCAGGCGAATGGGACACTGAAGCTTTCTTT. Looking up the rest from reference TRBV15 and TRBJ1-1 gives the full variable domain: DAMVIQNPRYQVTQFGKPVTLSCSQTLNHNVMYWYQQKSSQAPKLLFHYYDKDFNNEADTPDNFQSRRPNTSFCFLDIRSPGLGDTAMYLCATSRVGESGEWDTEAFFGQGTRLTVV.